This paragraph reports one TCR beta chain. TCRbeta library construction was performed incorporating unique molecular identifiers. One entry per CDR3 protein, called by TCRdb with MiXCR from the PCR reads. The repertoire includes under 450,000 distinct CDR3 sequences, roughly 15% of them detected once, and about 4.5% sits in the top ten. This sample is part of a study of T-cell reconstitution after alpha-beta-depleted transplantation in children. Trimming took 4 bases from V and 3 from J, leaving 13 bases between them. The germline V gene encodes CDR1 SGHRS and CDR2 YFSETQ. The CDR3 runs to 14 residues.

Sequences were derived from PBMCs, sampled from the stem cell graft. The receptor comes from a human donor who donated a stem cell graft to a child with Fanconi anemia. The chain is built from TRBV5-1 and TRBJ1-1; weak D call: TRBD1 (5 bases). Here the CDR3 reads CASSPRGLYTEAFF. The CDR3 region has the DNA TGCGCCAGCAGCCCCCGGGGCCTCTACACTGAAGCTTTCTTT.